This T cell receptor beta chain stems from a study of response to subunit inactivated influenza vaccine. General study findings and limits: It was suggested by the authors that few new T cells are recruited by each seasonal influenza vaccination.

Trimming pared 3 bases from V and 5 bases from J, leaving 14 bases between. In germline, CDR1 is DFQATT, CDR2 SNEGSKA (reference sequence). The CDR3 consists of 14 residues. With respect to this clonotype: Its antigen is unknown.

Using its own MiXCR run on the RT-PCR reads, TCRdb lists one record per CDR3 protein. This table holds about 570,000 distinct CDR3 sequences, roughly 10% found once. These data were likewise used in another study, on T cells expressing NK-cell markers. That investigation notes: The cDNA for TCR beta came from 5'RACE template switching with UMIs. For several experiments, T cell sorting was restricted to the alpha-beta TCR population by means of an anti-gamma-delta TCR antibody. The leading position in the CD3+CD56-NKG2C+ fraction of four donors also went to these clonotypes.

This sequence was found in a man aged 45-60 years who received an inactivated influenza vaccine. The material sequenced was PBMCs from blood, taken on the day of vaccination. The rearrangement uses TRBV20-1 and TRBJ2-1; D unclear. The CDR3 nucleotides read TGCAGTGCTAGTGGGCCCCTCAGCCACAATGAGCAGTTCTTC. Protein product: CSASGPLSHNEQFF.